These T cell receptor beta chains were read from a single sample in a study of blood T cell repertoires in COVID-19. TCRdb's table, derived via immunoSEQ multiplex PCR, lists solely in-frame clones and lacks some. The sample yields about 120,000 clones, about nine tenths seen once. Sequenced: peripheral blood. These receptors were collected from a human donor with active COVID-19. The donor label of this sample is uncertain. CDR3s include the opening cysteine and the closing phenylalanine or tryptophan. Fields, in order: V gene, D gene, clone size, J gene, CDR3 protein, CDR3 DNA. D genes are given only for firm matches. Rows may omit the clone size; those that give it use once, few, many or a size class.

v_call: TRBV5-1
d_call: NA
clone_size: NA
j_call: TRBJ1-4
cdr3_aa: CASSLHPGDEKLFF
cdr3_nt: TGCGCCAGCAGCTTGCACCCAGGGGATGAAAAACTGTTTTTT

v_call: TRBV12-3/TRBV12-4
d_call: TRBD2
clone_size: NA
j_call: TRBJ2-1
cdr3_aa: CASSQLAGNEQFF
cdr3_nt: TGTGCCAGCAGTCAGTTAGCGGGGAATGAGCAGTTCTTC

v_call: TRBV6-4
d_call: NA
clone_size: NA
j_call: TRBJ2-1
cdr3_aa: CASSDSSGSYNEQFF
cdr3_nt: TGTGCCAGCAGTGACTCCAGCGGATCCTACAATGAGCAGTTCTTC

v_call: TRBV29-1
d_call: TRBD2
clone_size: NA
j_call: TRBJ2-5
cdr3_aa: CSVGGVREETQYF
cdr3_nt: TGCAGCGTTGGGGGGGTGCGGGAGGAGACCCAGTACTTC

v_call: TRBV11-2
d_call: NA
clone_size: NA
j_call: TRBJ2-1
cdr3_aa: CASSLNLGAEQFF
cdr3_nt: TGTGCCAGCAGCTTAAATCTCGGAGCTGAGCAGTTCTTC

v_call: TRBV15
d_call: TRBD2
clone_size: NA
j_call: TRBJ2-7
cdr3_aa: CATSSEMGSGDEQYF
cdr3_nt: TGTGCCACCAGCAGTGAAATGGGTAGCGGGGACGAGCAGTACTTC

v_call: TRBV12-2
d_call: NA
clone_size: once
j_call: TRBJ1-3
cdr3_aa: CASRFQGSSGNTIYF
cdr3_nt: TGTGCAAGTCGCTTTCAGGGTAGCTCTGGAAACACCATATATTTT

v_call: TRBV5-1
d_call: NA
clone_size: NA
j_call: TRBJ1-3
cdr3_aa: CASSLKQGGGNTIYF
cdr3_nt: TGCGCCAGCAGCTTGAAACAGGGTGGTGGAAACACCATATATTTT

v_call: TRBV7-2
d_call: TRBD1
clone_size: NA
j_call: TRBJ1-5
cdr3_aa: CASRDRDNQPQHF
cdr3_nt: TGTGCCAGCCGGGACAGGGACAATCAGCCCCAGCATTTT

v_call: TRBV29-1
d_call: TRBD1
clone_size: NA
j_call: TRBJ2-5
cdr3_aa: CSVSQGLRETQYF
cdr3_nt: TGCAGCGTTTCACAGGGGCTTCGGGAGACCCAGTACTTC

v_call: TRBV18
d_call: TRBD2
clone_size: NA
j_call: TRBJ2-3
cdr3_aa: CASSPPGLAGGRGSADTQYF
cdr3_nt: TGTGCCAGCTCACCACCGGGACTAGCGGGGGGCCGCGGTAGTGCAGATACGCAGTATTTT

v_call: TRBV19
d_call: NA
clone_size: once
j_call: TRBJ2-4
cdr3_aa: CASSISGILAKNIQYF
cdr3_nt: TGTGCCAGTAGTATTTCCGGGATATTAGCCAAAAACATTCAGTACTTC

v_call: TRBV7-9
d_call: NA
clone_size: NA
j_call: TRBJ2-7
cdr3_aa: CASSLWIGRGEQYF
cdr3_nt: TGTGCCAGCAGCTTATGGATAGGACGGGGCGAGCAGTACTTC

v_call: TRBV7-9
d_call: TRBD1
clone_size: NA
j_call: TRBJ2-5
cdr3_aa: CASSRGQALPRTQYF
cdr3_nt: TGTGCCAGCAGCAGGGGACAGGCACTCCCCCGTACCCAGTACTTC

v_call: TRBV9
d_call: TRBD1
clone_size: few
j_call: TRBJ2-7
cdr3_aa: CASSVGGTGGYEQYF
cdr3_nt: TGTGCCAGCAGCGTAGGTGGGACAGGGGGCTACGAGCAGTACTTC

v_call: TRBV5-1
d_call: NA
clone_size: NA
j_call: TRBJ2-2
cdr3_aa: CASSALGQGQTGELFF
cdr3_nt: TGCGCCAGCAGCGCTCTCGGGCAGGGCCAAACCGGGGAGCTGTTTTTT

v_call: TRBV12-5
d_call: TRBD1
clone_size: NA
j_call: TRBJ1-5
cdr3_aa: CASGLTGMGNQPQHF
cdr3_nt: TGTGCTAGTGGCTTGACAGGGATGGGCAATCAGCCCCAGCATTTT

v_call: TRBV5-4
d_call: NA
clone_size: NA
j_call: TRBJ2-3
cdr3_aa: CASSLVADTQYF
cdr3_nt: TGTGCCAGCAGCTTGGTCGCAGATACGCAGTATTTT

v_call: TRBV7-2
d_call: TRBD1
clone_size: NA
j_call: TRBJ2-5
cdr3_aa: CASSLFGQGETQYF
cdr3_nt: TGTGCCAGCAGCTTATTTGGACAGGGGGAGACCCAGTACTTC

v_call: TRBV6-1
d_call: NA
clone_size: NA
j_call: TRBJ1-1
cdr3_aa: CASSAGGGTEAFF
cdr3_nt: TGTGCCAGCAGTGCGGGGGGTGGGACTGAAGCTTTCTTT

v_call: TRBV6-5
d_call: TRBD1
clone_size: NA
j_call: TRBJ1-1
cdr3_aa: CASRGQASNTEAFF
cdr3_nt: TGTGCCAGCAGGGGACAGGCGTCGAACACTGAAGCTTTCTTT

v_call: TRBV13
d_call: TRBD2
clone_size: NA
j_call: TRBJ2-5
cdr3_aa: CASSQKTGLAGGETQYF
cdr3_nt: TGTGCCAGCAGCCAAAAAACGGGACTAGCGGGGGGAGAGACCCAGTACTTC

v_call: TRBV25-1
d_call: TRBD1
clone_size: NA
j_call: TRBJ2-5
cdr3_aa: CASSRPGQGYQETQYF
cdr3_nt: TGTGCCAGCAGCAGACCGGGACAGGGGTATCAAGAGACCCAGTACTTC

v_call: TRBV5-1
d_call: NA
clone_size: NA
j_call: TRBJ2-3
cdr3_aa: CASSLDPTTDTQYF
cdr3_nt: TGCGCCAGCAGCTTGGATCCGACAACAGATACGCAGTATTTT

v_call: TRBV6-2/TRBV6-3
d_call: TRBD2
clone_size: NA
j_call: TRBJ2-3
cdr3_aa: CASSSPIAGVTDTQYF
cdr3_nt: TGTGCCAGCAGTTCCCCTATAGCGGGGGTCACAGATACGCAGTATTTT

v_call: TRBV9
d_call: TRBD2
clone_size: NA
j_call: TRBJ2-1
cdr3_aa: CASSASGGYNEQFF
cdr3_nt: TGTGCCAGCAGCGCTAGCGGGGGCTACAATGAGCAGTTCTTC

v_call: TRBV21-1
d_call: NA
clone_size: NA
j_call: TRBJ2-5
cdr3_aa: CASTKSLGLAGGPQETQYF
cdr3_nt: TGTGCCAGCACTAAAAGCCTGGGACTAGCGGGGGGGCCCCAAGAGACCCAGTACTTC

v_call: TRBV7-2
d_call: TRBD1
clone_size: NA
j_call: TRBJ1-1
cdr3_aa: CASSSRTGGTEAFF
cdr3_nt: TGTGCCAGCAGCAGTCGGACAGGGGGAACTGAAGCTTTCTTT

v_call: TRBV5-1
d_call: NA
clone_size: NA
j_call: TRBJ2-1
cdr3_aa: CASSLWGERDNEQFF
cdr3_nt: TGCGCCAGCAGCTTGTGGGGCGAAAGGGACAATGAGCAGTTCTTC

v_call: TRBV12-5
d_call: TRBD1
clone_size: NA
j_call: TRBJ2-1
cdr3_aa: CASGGPGTGNNEQFF
cdr3_nt: TGTGCTAGTGGTGGGCCCGGGACAGGCAACAATGAGCAGTTCTTC

v_call: TRBV6-5
d_call: TRBD1
clone_size: NA
j_call: TRBJ2-1
cdr3_aa: CASTYGTGTYNEQFF
cdr3_nt: TGTGCCAGTACATACGGGACAGGGACCTACAATGAGCAGTTCTTC

v_call: TRBV5-1
d_call: TRBD1
clone_size: NA
j_call: TRBJ2-7
cdr3_aa: CASSQSTGIHEQYF
cdr3_nt: TGCGCCAGCAGCCAATCGACAGGGATCCACGAGCAGTACTTC

v_call: TRBV18
d_call: TRBD1
clone_size: NA
j_call: TRBJ2-5
cdr3_aa: CASSRRDRGGETQYF
cdr3_nt: TGTGCCAGCTCACGGCGGGACAGGGGTGGAGAGACCCAGTACTTC

v_call: TRBV6-5
d_call: NA
clone_size: NA
j_call: TRBJ2-4
cdr3_aa: CASGAVTSKNIQYF
cdr3_nt: TGTGCTAGCGGCGCGGTCACCTCAAAAAACATTCAGTACTTC

v_call: TRBV5-6
d_call: TRBD1
clone_size: once
j_call: TRBJ1-6
cdr3_aa: CASSPGQTNNSPLHF
cdr3_nt: TGTGCCAGCAGCCCGGGACAGACTAATAATTCACCCCTCCACTTT

v_call: TRBV5-3
d_call: TRBD1
clone_size: NA
j_call: TRBJ1-3
cdr3_aa: CARSLVPDRGTGNTIYF
cdr3_nt: TGTGCCAGAAGCTTGGTACCGGACAGGGGAACTGGAAACACCATATATTTT

v_call: TRBV19
d_call: TRBD2
clone_size: NA
j_call: TRBJ2-1
cdr3_aa: CASSIDQGTSGTYNEQFF
cdr3_nt: TGTGCCAGTAGTATAGATCAGGGGACTAGCGGGACCTACAATGAGCAGTTCTTC

v_call: TRBV6-6
d_call: NA
clone_size: NA
j_call: TRBJ2-7
cdr3_aa: CASSSLYEQYF
cdr3_nt: TGTGCCAGCAGTTCACTCTACGAGCAGTACTTC

v_call: TRBV10-2
d_call: NA
clone_size: NA
j_call: TRBJ2-7
cdr3_aa: CASSDLLSEQYF
cdr3_nt: TGCGCCAGCAGTGACCTCCTGTCCGAGCAGTACTTC

v_call: TRBV2
d_call: TRBD2
clone_size: NA
j_call: TRBJ2-7
cdr3_aa: CASKLGLATSYEQYF
cdr3_nt: TGTGCCAGCAAACTTGGACTAGCGACCTCCTACGAGCAGTACTTC

v_call: TRBV21-1
d_call: NA
clone_size: once
j_call: TRBJ1-5
cdr3_aa: CASSGAGQGAGNQPQHF
cdr3_nt: TGTGCCAGCTCCGGGGCGGGACAGGGGGCTGGCAATCAGCCCCAGCATTTT

v_call: TRBV27
d_call: NA
clone_size: NA
j_call: TRBJ2-1
cdr3_aa: CASRSVFGHNEQFF
cdr3_nt: TGTGCCAGCAGATCGGTTTTCGGTCACAATGAGCAGTTCTTC

v_call: TRBV15
d_call: NA
clone_size: NA
j_call: TRBJ1-1
cdr3_aa: CATSRKGQGAPEAFF
cdr3_nt: TGTGCCACCAGCAGGAAAGGTCAGGGTGCCCCTGAAGCTTTCTTT

v_call: TRBV7-2
d_call: TRBD1
clone_size: NA
j_call: TRBJ1-1
cdr3_aa: CASSLARTGNEAFF
cdr3_nt: TGTGCCAGCAGCTTAGCGAGGACAGGGAACGAAGCTTTCTTT

v_call: TRBV4-2
d_call: NA
clone_size: NA
j_call: TRBJ1-1
cdr3_aa: CASSHGQLNTEAFF
cdr3_nt: TGTGCCAGCAGCCATGGACAACTAAACACTGAAGCTTTCTTT

v_call: TRBV28
d_call: NA
clone_size: NA
j_call: TRBJ1-2
cdr3_aa: CASDGTPSGYTF
cdr3_nt: TGTGCCAGCGATGGGACACCCAGTGGCTACACCTTC

v_call: TRBV5-1
d_call: TRBD1
clone_size: NA
j_call: TRBJ2-7
cdr3_aa: CASSSGGAFYEQYF
cdr3_nt: TGCGCCAGCAGCTCAGGGGGCGCGTTTTACGAGCAGTACTTC

v_call: TRBV6-2/TRBV6-3
d_call: NA
clone_size: NA
j_call: TRBJ1-2
cdr3_aa: CASSYDDNEYKIANYGYTF
cdr3_nt: TGTGCCAGCAGTTACGACGACAATGAATACAAAATAGCTAACTATGGCTACACCTTC

v_call: TRBV10-1
d_call: TRBD1
clone_size: NA
j_call: TRBJ1-6
cdr3_aa: CASSPGQANSPLHF
cdr3_nt: TGCGCCAGCAGCCCGGGACAGGCGAATTCACCCCTCCACTTT

v_call: TRBV19
d_call: NA
clone_size: NA
j_call: TRBJ1-4
cdr3_aa: CASSMGHNEKLFF
cdr3_nt: TGTGCCAGTAGTATGGGACATAATGAAAAACTGTTTTTT

v_call: TRBV30
d_call: NA
clone_size: NA
j_call: TRBJ1-4
cdr3_aa: CAWSVQGVLFF
cdr3_nt: TGTGCCTGGAGCGTCCAAGGGGTCCTGTTTTTT

v_call: TRBV7-9
d_call: NA
clone_size: NA
j_call: TRBJ1-5
cdr3_aa: CASSTGYSNQPQHF
cdr3_nt: TGTGCCAGCAGCACGGGTTATAGCAATCAGCCCCAGCATTTT

v_call: TRBV19
d_call: NA
clone_size: NA
j_call: TRBJ2-5
cdr3_aa: CASSILGGSQETQYF
cdr3_nt: TGTGCCAGTAGTATCCTCGGGGGAAGTCAAGAGACCCAGTACTTC

v_call: TRBV6-2/TRBV6-3
d_call: TRBD1
clone_size: NA
j_call: TRBJ2-7
cdr3_aa: CASSGQGRISYEQYF
cdr3_nt: TGTGCCAGCAGCGGACAGGGGCGCATATCCTACGAGCAGTACTTC

v_call: TRBV12-3/TRBV12-4
d_call: NA
clone_size: NA
j_call: TRBJ1-2
cdr3_aa: CASSLWQDGYTF
cdr3_nt: TGTGCCAGCAGTTTATGGCAGGATGGCTACACCTTC